These 17 T cell receptor beta chains were all obtained from the same sample, sequenced in a study of naive and memory T cell subsets. The study's findings and limits: Naive repertoires, especially CD8, held a few larger clonotypes, possibly memory cells re-expressing CD45RA.

The beta constant-region primer was an equimolar mix of two oligonucleotides covering TRBC1 and TRBC2. Four rounds of PCR amplified the ligated cDNA using nested alpha and beta constant-region primers plus SP2. MiXCR was run by TCRdb on the UMI-ligation and nested PCR reads, yielding one entry per CDR3 protein. The sample records over 100,000 distinct CDR3 sequences, more than 12% being singletons. No cognate antigen is known for these TCRs. Sequencing was carried out using naive CD8+ T cells from blood. These receptors all stem from a human donor in good health.

This clonotype has only one observation. V and J are TRBV4-3 and TRBJ2-1; D may match TRBD1 or TRBD2 (5 bases each). Trimming cost V 0 bases and J 5 bases, with 14 bases left between them. CDR1 LGHNA and CDR2 YSLEER come from the germline V gene. The CDR3 is 16 amino acids. In nucleotides, the CDR3 is TGCGCCAGCAGCCAAGAGCAGGGACGAGTTGACAATGAGCAGTTCTTC. This translates into CASSQEQGRVDNEQFF.

This clonotype appeared many times. The V and J genes are TRBV4-3 and TRBJ2-7, with TRBD1 identical over 9 bases. Trimming cost V 5 bases and J 3 bases; bases outside gene matches: 5. This CDR3 is built from 14 residues. Germline CDR1 LGHNA, CDR2 YSLEER. The CDR3 bases are TGCGCCAGCAGCTACGGGGGACAGGGCTACGAGCAGTACTTC. It translates to CASSYGGQGYEQYF.

This rearrangement joins TRBV7-9 to TRBJ2-3; D uncertain. The CDR3 length is 15 residues. Germline CDR1 SEHNR, CDR2 FQNEAQ (reference sequence). Trimming removed 7 bases at V and 4 bases at J, with 18 bases between. This CDR3 is CASMGSSVPPDTQYF. As DNA, the CDR3 is TGTGCCAGCATGGGTAGCTCGGTTCCCCCAGATACGCAGTATTTT. The variable domain in full, completed from reference TRBV7-9 and TRBJ2-3, reads DTGVSQNPRHKITKRGQNVTFRCDPISEHNRLYWYRQTLGQGPEFLTYFQNEAQLEKSRLLSDRFSAERPKGSFSTLEIQRTEQGDSAMYLCASMGSSVPPDTQYFGPGTRLTVL.

The rearrangement links TRBV11-2 to TRBJ2-1, with D perhaps assigned TRBD1 or TRBD2 (5 bases each). V dropped 5 bases and J dropped 5 bases, with 22 bases sitting between them. CDR1 is SGHAT and CDR2 is FQNNGV in the germline V gene. The CDR3 covers 17 residues. The CDR3 DNA reads TGTGCCAGCAGCCTCATGAAGGGACGATGGGCGAACAATGAGCAGTTCTTC. Protein: CASSLMKGRWANNEQFF.

This clonotype was detected only a few times. The chain couples TRBV20-1 to TRBJ2-7; unclear D gene. Per the germline V gene, CDR1 is DFQATT and CDR2 is SNEGSKA (reference sequence). V dropped 3 bases and J dropped 3 bases, with 12 bases sitting between them. There are 13 residues in the CDR3. The CDR3 coding sequence is TGCAGTGCTAGGGTTCCAGGTGACTACGAGCAGTACTTC. It specifies CSARVPGDYEQYF.

This clonotype was counted ten times or more. The chain is built from TRBV6-2 or TRBV6-3 and TRBJ1-2; maybe TRBD1 (5 bases). This CDR3 is 12 amino acids long. The V end lost 8 bases, the J end lost 5 bases, and 12 bases lay between the germline ends. In germline, CDR1 is MNHEY, CDR2 SVGEGT. CDR3 nucleotides: TGTGCCAGCGGGCCGACAGTATATGGCTACACCTTC. Translated: CASGPTVYGYTF.

This clonotype was counted a few times. V is TRBV10-3 and J is TRBJ1-1; D call uncertain. The ends were cut back, 2 bases at V and 0 bases at J, with 16 bases in the middle. The length of the CDR3 is 17 residues. Germline V CDR1 and CDR2: ENHRY, SYGVKD. CDR3: CAISEKVGPLMNTEAFF. The CDR3 DNA reads TGTGCCATCAGTGAGAAGGTTGGCCCATTAATGAACACTGAAGCTTTCTTT.

This clonotype has a handful of counts. V and J are TRBV12-3 or TRBV12-4 and TRBJ1-4; D is ambiguous. The V and J ends lost 8 bases and 7 bases respectively, with 17 bases between them. The CDR3 covers 14 residues. The CDR3 DNA reads as TGTGCCAGCTCCTCTGGGGTATACTCTGAAAAACTGTTTTTT. Protein product: CASSSGVYSEKLFF.

Many counts were recorded for this clonotype. V and J are TRBV27 and TRBJ2-7, with D perhaps matching TRBD2 (6 bases). The CDR3 totals 15 residues. CDR1 MNHEY and CDR2 SMNVEV come from the germline V gene (reference sequence). Trimming shortened V by 3 bases and J by 4 bases, and 16 bases separated the two germline ends. The chain's CDR3 is CASSLAGGSLYEQYF. DNA for the CDR3: TGTGCCAGCAGTTTGGCCGGGGGTTCGTTATACGAGCAGTACTTC.

This clonotype was seen at least ten times. DNA of the CDR3: TGTGCCAGCAGCTCCGGTACTAGCGGCACAGATACGCAGTATTTT. Encoded protein: CASSSGTSGTDTQYF. The chain combines TRBV5-6 with TRBJ2-3, with 7 bases identical to TRBD2. Losses at the gene ends were 3 bases for V and 1 base for J; bases not matched to a gene: 5. CDR1 SGHDT and CDR2 YYEEEE come from the germline V gene. The CDR3 is 15 amino acids.

This clonotype was detected a few times. V is TRBV7-2 and J is TRBJ1-2; no clear D gene. V shed 1 base and J shed 0 bases, with 6 bases lying between them. Looked up from germline, CDR1 is SGHTA and CDR2 is FQGNSA. The CDR3 has 14 residues. Written as DNA, the CDR3 is TGTGCCAGCAGCTTAGGTTCGGCTAACTATGGCTACACCTTC. This gives the protein CASSLGSANYGYTF.

V gene TRBV15 combines with J gene TRBJ2-2; tentatively, D is TRBD1 (5 bases). The CDR3 is 14 residues long. Deletions cut 0 bases from V and 5 bases from J, with 7 bases between. The germline V gene encodes CDR1 LNHNV and CDR2 YYDKDF (reference sequence). CDR3 in DNA: TGTGCCACCAGCAGAGATGGGGCGACCGGGGAGCTGTTTTTT. This codes for CATSRDGATGELFF. Together with reference TRBV15 and TRBJ2-2, the CDR3 gives the full variable domain: DAMVIQNPRYQVTQFGKPVTLSCSQTLNHNVMYWYQQKSSQAPKLLFHYYDKDFNNEADTPDNFQSRRPNTSFCFLDIRSPGLGDTAMYLCATSRDGATGELFFGEGSRLTVL.

The chain employs TRBV3-1 and TRBJ2-1, with 10 positions matching TRBD2. CDR1 and CDR2 (germline): LGHDT, YNNKEL (reference sequence). There are 17 residues in the CDR3. V lost 0 bases and J lost 3; bases outside the gene matches: 5. CDR3 DNA sequence: TGTGCCAGCAGCCAAGATTTGGCTAGCGGGAGCTACAATGAGCAGTTCTTC. Protein sequence: CASSQDLASGSYNEQFF.

This clonotype has a handful of counts. The chain joins TRBV20-1 to TRBJ2-1; 10 bases are shared with TRBD2. Unmatched junction bases numbered 11, after V lost 1 base and J lost 8 bases. CDR1 is DFQATT, CDR2 SNEGSKA, per germline (reference sequence). The CDR3 runs 16 residues. This chain's CDR3 is CSARGRAGGTLDEQFF. CDR3 DNA sequence: TGCAGTGCTAGAGGACGAGCGGGGGGGACGTTAGATGAGCAGTTCTTC.

A single count supports this clonotype. This may come from a read error, since a much larger clone is one base off. The V gene is TRBV27, the J gene TRBJ2-1; no reliable D call. Germline CDR1 is MNHEY and CDR2 is SMNVEV (reference sequence). The CDR3 runs to 17 residues. The DNA of the CDR3 is TGTGCCAGCAGTCCCCCCTTTTCCTACCCCTCCTACAATGAGCGGTTCTTC. It encodes CASSPPFSYPSYNERFF.

CDR3 in amino acids: CASSLYPPSGPNTDTQYF. DNA for the CDR3: TGTGCCAGCAGTTTGTACCCCCCCAGCGGCCCGAACACAGATACGCAGTATTTT. This chain links TRBV27 with TRBJ2-3, with a tentative D call TRBD2 (5 bases). V was trimmed by 3 bases and J by 2 bases, leaving 21 bases between them. The CDR3 contains 18 residues. Germline V gives CDR1 MNHEY, CDR2 SMNVEV (reference sequence).

This clonotype has a handful of counts. The V call is TRBV9, the J call TRBJ2-1; TRBD1 matches at 12 bases. Germline values: CDR1 SGDLS, CDR2 YYNGEE. The junction had 6 bases not matched to a gene; V was cut back by 5 bases and J by 6 bases. CDR3 length: 15 residues. CDR3 nucleotide sequence: TGTGCCAGCAGTCCCGGGACAGGGGGCCTCAATGAGCAGTTCTTC. It codes for CASSPGTGGLNEQFF.